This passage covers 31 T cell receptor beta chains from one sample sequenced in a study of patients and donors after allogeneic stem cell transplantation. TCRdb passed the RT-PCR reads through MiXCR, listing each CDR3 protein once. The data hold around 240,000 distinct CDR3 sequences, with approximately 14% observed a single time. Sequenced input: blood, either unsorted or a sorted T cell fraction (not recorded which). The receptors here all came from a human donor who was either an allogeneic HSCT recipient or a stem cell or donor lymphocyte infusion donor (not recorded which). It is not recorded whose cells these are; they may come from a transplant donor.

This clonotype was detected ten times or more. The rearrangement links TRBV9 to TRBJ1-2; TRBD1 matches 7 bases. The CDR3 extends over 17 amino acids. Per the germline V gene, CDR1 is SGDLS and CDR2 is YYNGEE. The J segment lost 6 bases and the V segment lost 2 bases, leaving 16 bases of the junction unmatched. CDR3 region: CASSVRPGQRKPHGYTF. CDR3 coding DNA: TGTGCCAGCAGCGTCAGGCCGGGACAGCGTAAACCCCATGGCTACACCTTC.

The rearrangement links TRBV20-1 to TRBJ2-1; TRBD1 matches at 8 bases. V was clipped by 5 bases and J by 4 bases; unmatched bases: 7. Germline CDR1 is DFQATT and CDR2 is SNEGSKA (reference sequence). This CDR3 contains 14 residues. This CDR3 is CSALDRGTYNEQFF. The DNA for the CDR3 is TGCAGTGCTCTAGACAGGGGAACATACAATGAGCAGTTCTTC.

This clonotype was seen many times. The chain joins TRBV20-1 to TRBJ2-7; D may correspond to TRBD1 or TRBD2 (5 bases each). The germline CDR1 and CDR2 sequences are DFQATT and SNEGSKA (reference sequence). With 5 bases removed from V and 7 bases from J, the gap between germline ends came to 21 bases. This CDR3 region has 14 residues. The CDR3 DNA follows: TGCAGTGCTCCGGGGCAGGGACCCTACGAGGAGCAGTACTTC. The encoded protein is CSAPGQGPYEEQYF.

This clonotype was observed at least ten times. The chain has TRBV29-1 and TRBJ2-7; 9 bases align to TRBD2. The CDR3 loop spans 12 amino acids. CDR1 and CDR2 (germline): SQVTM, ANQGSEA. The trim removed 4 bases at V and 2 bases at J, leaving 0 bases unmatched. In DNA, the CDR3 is TGCAGCGTTGGGACTAGCGCCTACGAGCAGTACTTC. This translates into CSVGTSAYEQYF.

CDR3 sequence: CASSNGLRGINSPLHF. In DNA form, the CDR3 reads TGTGCCAGCAGCAACGGGTTGAGGGGGATCAATTCACCCCTCCACTTT. The gene calls are TRBV27 and TRBJ1-6; a weak D match, TRBD1 (6 bases). Germline values: CDR1 MNHEY, CDR2 SMNVEV (reference sequence). V was shortened by 6 bases and J by 7 bases, with 19 bases between the two germline ends. The CDR3 sequence is 16 residues long.

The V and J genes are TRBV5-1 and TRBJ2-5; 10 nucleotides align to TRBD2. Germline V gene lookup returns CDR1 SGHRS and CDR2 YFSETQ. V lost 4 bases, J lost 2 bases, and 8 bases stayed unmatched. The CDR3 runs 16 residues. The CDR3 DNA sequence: TGCGCCAGCAGCCGGGCGGCTAGCGGGGGACAAGAGACCCAGTACTTC. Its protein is CASSRAASGGQETQYF.

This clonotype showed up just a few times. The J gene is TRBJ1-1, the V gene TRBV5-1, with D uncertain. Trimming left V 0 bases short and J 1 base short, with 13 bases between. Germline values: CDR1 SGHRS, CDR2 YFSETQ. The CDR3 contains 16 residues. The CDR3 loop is CASSLGAGMENTEAFF. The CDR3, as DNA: TGCGCCAGCAGCTTGGGTGCGGGTATGGAGAACACTGAAGCTTTCTTT.

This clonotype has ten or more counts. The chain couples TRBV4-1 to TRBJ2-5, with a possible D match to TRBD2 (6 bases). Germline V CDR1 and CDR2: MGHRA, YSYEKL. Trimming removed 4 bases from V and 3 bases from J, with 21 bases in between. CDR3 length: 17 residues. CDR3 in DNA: TGCGCCAGCAGCCCAGGGACTCCCGGGAGCAGGGAAGAGACCCAGTACTTC. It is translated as CASSPGTPGSREETQYF.

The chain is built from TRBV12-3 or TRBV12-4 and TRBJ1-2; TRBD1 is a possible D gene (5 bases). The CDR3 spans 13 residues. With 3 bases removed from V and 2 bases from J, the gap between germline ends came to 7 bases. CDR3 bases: TGTGCCAGCAGTTTCCGACAGAACTATGGCTACACCTTC. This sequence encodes CASSFRQNYGYTF.

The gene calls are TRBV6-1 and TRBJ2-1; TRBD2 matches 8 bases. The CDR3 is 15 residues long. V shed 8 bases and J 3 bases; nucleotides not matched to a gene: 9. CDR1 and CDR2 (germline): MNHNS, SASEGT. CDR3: CASREGLTLYNEQFF. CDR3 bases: TGTGCCAGCCGGGAGGGCCTCACTCTCTACAATGAGCAGTTCTTC.

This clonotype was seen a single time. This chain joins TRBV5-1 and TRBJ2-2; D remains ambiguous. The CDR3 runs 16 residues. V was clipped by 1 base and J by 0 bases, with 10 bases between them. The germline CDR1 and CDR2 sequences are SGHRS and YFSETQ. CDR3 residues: CASSLSDGPNTGELFF. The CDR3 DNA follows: TGCGCCAGCAGCTTGAGCGACGGGCCGAACACCGGGGAGCTGTTTTTT.

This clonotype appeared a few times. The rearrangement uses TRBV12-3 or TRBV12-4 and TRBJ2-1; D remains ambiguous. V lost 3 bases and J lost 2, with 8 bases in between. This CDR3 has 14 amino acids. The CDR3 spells CASSLGTTYNEQFF. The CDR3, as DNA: TGTGCCAGCAGTTTGGGCACCACCTACAATGAGCAGTTCTTC.

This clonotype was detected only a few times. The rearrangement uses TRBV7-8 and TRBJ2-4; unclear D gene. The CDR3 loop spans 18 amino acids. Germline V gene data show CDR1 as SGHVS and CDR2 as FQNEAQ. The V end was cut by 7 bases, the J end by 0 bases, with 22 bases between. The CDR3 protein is CASIPATPTELAKNIQYF. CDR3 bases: TGTGCCAGCATCCCGGCTACACCGACCGAATTAGCCAAAAACATTCAGTACTTC.

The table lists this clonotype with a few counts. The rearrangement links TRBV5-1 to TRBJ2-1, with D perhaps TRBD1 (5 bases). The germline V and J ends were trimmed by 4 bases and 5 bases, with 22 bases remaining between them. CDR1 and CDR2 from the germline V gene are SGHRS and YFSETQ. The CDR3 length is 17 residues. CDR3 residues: CASSMDTLSQINNEQFF. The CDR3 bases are TGCGCCAGCAGCATGGACACACTGTCCCAGATCAACAATGAGCAGTTCTTC.

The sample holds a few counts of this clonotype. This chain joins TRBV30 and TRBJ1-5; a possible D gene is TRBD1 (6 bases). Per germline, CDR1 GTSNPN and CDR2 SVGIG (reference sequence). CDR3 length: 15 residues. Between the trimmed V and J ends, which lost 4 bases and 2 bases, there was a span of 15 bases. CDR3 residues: CAWNAQGIGNQPQHF. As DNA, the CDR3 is TGTGCCTGGAACGCCCAGGGGATTGGCAATCAGCCCCAGCATTTT.

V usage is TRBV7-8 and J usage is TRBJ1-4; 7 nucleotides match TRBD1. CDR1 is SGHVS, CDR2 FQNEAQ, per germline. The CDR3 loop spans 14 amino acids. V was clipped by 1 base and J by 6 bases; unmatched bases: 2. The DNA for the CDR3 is TGTGCCAGCAGCTTAGAAACAGGGGATGAAAAACTGTTTTTT. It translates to CASSLETGDEKLFF.

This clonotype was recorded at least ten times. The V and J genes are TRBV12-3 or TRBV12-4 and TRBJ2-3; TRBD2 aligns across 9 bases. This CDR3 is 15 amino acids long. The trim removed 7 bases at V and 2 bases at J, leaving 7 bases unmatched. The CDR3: CASTGGGANTDTQYF. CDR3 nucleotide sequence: TGTGCCAGCACCGGCGGGGGGGCCAACACAGATACGCAGTATTTT.

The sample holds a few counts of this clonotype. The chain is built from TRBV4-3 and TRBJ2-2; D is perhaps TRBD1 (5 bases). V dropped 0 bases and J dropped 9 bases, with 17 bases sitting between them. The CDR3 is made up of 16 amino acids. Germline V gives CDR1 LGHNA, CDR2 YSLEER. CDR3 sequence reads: CASSQDRQGQPRELFF. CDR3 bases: TGCGCCAGCAGCCAAGATCGGCAGGGCCAACCCCGGGAGCTGTTTTTT.

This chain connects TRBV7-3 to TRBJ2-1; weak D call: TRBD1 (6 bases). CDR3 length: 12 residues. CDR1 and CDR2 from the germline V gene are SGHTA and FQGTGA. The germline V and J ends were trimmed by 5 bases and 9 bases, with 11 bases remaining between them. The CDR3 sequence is CASSEIGGEQFF. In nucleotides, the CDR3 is TGTGCCAGCAGCGAGATAGGGGGTGAGCAGTTCTTC.

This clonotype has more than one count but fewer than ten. The CDR3 spells CASMTDTYEQYF. Written as DNA, the CDR3 is TGCGCCAGTATGACAGACACCTACGAGCAGTACTTC. The chain links TRBV5-1 to TRBJ2-7; weak D call: TRBD1 (5 bases). The germline CDR1 and CDR2 sequences are SGHRS and YFSETQ. The CDR3 sequence is 12 residues long. Trimming left V 8 bases short and J 2 bases short, with 11 bases between.

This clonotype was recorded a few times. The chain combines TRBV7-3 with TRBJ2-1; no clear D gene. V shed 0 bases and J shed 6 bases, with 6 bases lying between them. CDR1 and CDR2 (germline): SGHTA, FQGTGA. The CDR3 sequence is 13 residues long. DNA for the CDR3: TGTGCCAGCAGCTTAACGTTTGGCAATGAGCAGTTCTTC. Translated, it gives CASSLTFGNEQFF.

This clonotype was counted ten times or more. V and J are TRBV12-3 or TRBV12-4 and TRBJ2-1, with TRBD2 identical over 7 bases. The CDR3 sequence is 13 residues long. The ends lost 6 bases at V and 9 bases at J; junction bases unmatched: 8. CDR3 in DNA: TGTGCCAGCAGGGGCGGGAGTACCAGTGAGCAGTTCTTC. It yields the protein CASRGGSTSEQFF.

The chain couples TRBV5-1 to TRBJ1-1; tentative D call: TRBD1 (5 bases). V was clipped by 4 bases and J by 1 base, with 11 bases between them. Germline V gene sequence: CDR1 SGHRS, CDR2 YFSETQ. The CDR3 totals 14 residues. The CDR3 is CASSPGQTNTEAFF. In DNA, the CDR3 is TGCGCCAGCAGCCCCGGACAAACGAACACTGAAGCTTTCTTT.

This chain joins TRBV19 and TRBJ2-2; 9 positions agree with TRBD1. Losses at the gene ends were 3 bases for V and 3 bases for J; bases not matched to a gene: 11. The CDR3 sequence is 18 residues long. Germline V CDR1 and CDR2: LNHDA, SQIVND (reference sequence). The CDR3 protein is CASSMKGFGTGHTGELFF. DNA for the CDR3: TGTGCCAGTAGTATGAAGGGGTTCGGGACAGGGCACACCGGGGAGCTGTTTTTT. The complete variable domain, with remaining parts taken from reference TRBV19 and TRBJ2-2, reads DGGITQSPKYLFRKEGQNVTLSCEQNLNHDAMYWYRQDPGQGLRLIYYSQIVNDFQKGDIAEGYSVSREKKESFPLTVTSAQKNPTAFYLCASSMKGFGTGHTGELFFGEGSRLTVL.

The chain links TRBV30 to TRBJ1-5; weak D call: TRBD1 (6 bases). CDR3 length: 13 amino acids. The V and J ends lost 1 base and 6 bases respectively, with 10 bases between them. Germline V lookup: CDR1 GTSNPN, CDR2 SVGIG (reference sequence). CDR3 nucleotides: TGTGCCTGGAGTGCAGGGGTGGGTCAGCCCCAGCATTTT. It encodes CAWSAGVGQPQHF. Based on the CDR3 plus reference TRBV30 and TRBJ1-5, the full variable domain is SQTIHQWPATLVQPVGSPLSLECTVEGTSNPNLYWYRQAAGRGLQLLFYSVGIGQISSEVPQNLSASRPQDRQFILSSKKLLLSDSGFYLCAWSAGVGQPQHFGDGTRLSIL.

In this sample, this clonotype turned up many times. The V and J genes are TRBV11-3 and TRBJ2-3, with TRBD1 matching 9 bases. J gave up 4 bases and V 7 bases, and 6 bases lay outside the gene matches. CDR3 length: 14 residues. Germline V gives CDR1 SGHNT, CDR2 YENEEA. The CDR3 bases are TGTGCCAGCACCACAGGGGGCGCATCAGATACGCAGTATTTT. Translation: CASTTGGASDTQYF.

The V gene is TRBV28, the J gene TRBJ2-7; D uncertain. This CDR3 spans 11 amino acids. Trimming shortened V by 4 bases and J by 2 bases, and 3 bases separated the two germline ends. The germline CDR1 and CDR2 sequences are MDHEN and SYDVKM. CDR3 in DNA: TGTGCCAGCAGTTACACCTACGAGCAGTACTTC. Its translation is CASSYTYEQYF.

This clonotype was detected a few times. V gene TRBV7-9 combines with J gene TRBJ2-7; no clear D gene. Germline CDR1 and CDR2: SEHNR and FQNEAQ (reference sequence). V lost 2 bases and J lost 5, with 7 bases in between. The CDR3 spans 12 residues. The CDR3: CASSLTYNEQYF. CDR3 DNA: TGTGCCAGCAGCTTAACGTACAACGAGCAGTACTTC.

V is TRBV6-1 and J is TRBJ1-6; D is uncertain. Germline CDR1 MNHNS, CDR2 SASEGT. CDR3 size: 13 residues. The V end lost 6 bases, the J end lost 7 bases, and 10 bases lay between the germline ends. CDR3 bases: TGTGCCAGCAGCCCCCAGGCGAATTCACCCCTCCACTTT. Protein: CASSPQANSPLHF.

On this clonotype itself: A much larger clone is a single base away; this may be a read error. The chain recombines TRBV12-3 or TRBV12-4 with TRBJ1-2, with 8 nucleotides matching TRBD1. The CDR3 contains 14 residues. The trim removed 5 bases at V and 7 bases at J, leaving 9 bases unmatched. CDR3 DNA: TGTGCCAGCAGTCCCAGACAGGGGATCTCTGGCTACACCTTC. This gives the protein CASSPRQGISGYTF.

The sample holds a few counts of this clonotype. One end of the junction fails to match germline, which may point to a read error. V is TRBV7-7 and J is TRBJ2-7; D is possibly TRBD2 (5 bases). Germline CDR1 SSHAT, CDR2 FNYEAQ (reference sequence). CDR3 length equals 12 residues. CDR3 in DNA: TGTGCTAGCAGCACCGGACTTGGGGAGCAGTACTTC. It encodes CASSTGLGEQYF.